This is a list of T cell receptor beta chains from one sample in a study of OX40 agonist ivuxolimab in advanced cancers. TCRdb's copy holds only in-frame clones and misses some; the assay was immunoSEQ multiplex PCR. Seen here are approximately 74,000 clones, about 89% observed once, and the top ten hold 5% to 7%. This specimen consisted of CD4+ or CD8+ T cells sorted from blood, obtained in a trial of the OX40 agonist ivuxolimab. Every receptor here comes from an adult with an advanced solid tumor such as melanoma, head and neck, liver or kidney cancer. The CDR3 runs from the conserved cysteine through the conserved F or W. The D gene is left open where the match is weak. Clone size, where shown, is once, few, many, or a class for clones that have expanded.

J: TRBJ1-5; V: TRBV29-1; D: NA; size: NA; CDR3: CSVLDYGNQPQHF; DNA: TGCAGCGTTTTAGATTACGGCAATCAGCCCCAGCATTTT
J: TRBJ1-6; V: TRBV4-3; D: NA; size: NA; CDR3: CASSQEPESSYNSPLHF; DNA: TGCGCCAGCAGCCAAGAACCAGAGAGCTCCTATAATTCACCCCTCCACTTT
J: TRBJ1-1; V: TRBV27; D: TRBD1; size: once; CDR3: CASSSRQGLKAFF; DNA: TGTGCCAGCAGTAGCCGACAGGGTTTGAAAGCTTTCTTT
J: TRBJ1-2; V: TRBV7-9; D: NA; size: NA; CDR3: CASSFGDLNANYGYTF; DNA: TGTGCCAGCAGCTTCGGGGACCTAAACGCTAACTATGGCTACACCTTC
J: TRBJ2-1; V: TRBV7-9; D: NA; size: NA; CDR3: CASSYEGSSYNEQFF; DNA: TGTGCCAGCTCTTATGAAGGCAGCTCCTACAATGAGCAGTTCTTC
J: TRBJ2-5; V: TRBV4-1; D: NA; size: NA; CDR3: CASSQDYEDLQETQYF; DNA: TGCGCCAGCAGCCAAGATTACGAGGACCTCCAAGAGACCCAGTACTTC
J: TRBJ2-7; V: TRBV11-3; D: NA; size: NA; CDR3: CASSLKDGLYEQYF; DNA: TGTGCCAGCAGCTTGAAGGACGGCCTCTACGAGCAGTACTTC
J: TRBJ1-5; V: TRBV4-1; D: NA; size: NA; CDR3: CASSQVQGPNQPQHF; DNA: TGCGCCAGCAGCCAAGTACAGGGCCCCAATCAGCCCCAGCATTTT
J: TRBJ2-7; V: TRBV9; D: NA; size: NA; CDR3: CASSVTGIGEAGEQYF; DNA: TGTGCCAGCAGCGTAACGGGCATCGGGGAGGCGGGAGAGCAGTACTTC
J: TRBJ2-3; V: TRBV11-2; D: NA; size: NA; CDR3: CASSLDSGRTDTQYF; DNA: TGTGCCAGCAGCTTAGATTCGGGACGCACAGATACGCAGTATTTT
J: TRBJ2-1; V: TRBV11-2; D: TRBD2; size: NA; CDR3: CASSLEGTSGNNEQFF; DNA: TGTGCCAGCAGCTTAGAAGGGACTAGCGGGAACAATGAGCAGTTCTTC
J: TRBJ2-1; V: TRBV4-3; D: TRBD2; size: NA; CDR3: CASSQESGVPNEQFF; DNA: TGCGCCAGCAGCCAAGAAAGCGGGGTACCCAATGAGCAGTTCTTC
J: TRBJ2-7; V: TRBV7-9; D: NA; size: NA; CDR3: CASSPGAAEQYF; DNA: TGTGCCAGCAGCCCCGGGGCAGCCGAGCAGTACTTC
J: TRBJ2-1; V: TRBV5-8; D: NA; size: NA; CDR3: CASSPGISSYNEQFF; DNA: TGTGCCAGCAGCCCGGGGATCAGCTCCTACAATGAGCAGTTCTTC
J: TRBJ2-1; V: TRBV28; D: NA; size: NA; CDR3: CASRLVGGVGEQFF; DNA: TGTGCCAGCAGGTTAGTGGGGGGCGTCGGCGAGCAGTTCTTC
J: TRBJ2-1; V: TRBV19; D: TRBD2; size: NA; CDR3: CAIPVGSGRVHNEQFF; DNA: TGTGCCATTCCGGTGGGGAGCGGGAGGGTACACAATGAGCAGTTCTTC
J: TRBJ2-1; V: TRBV29-1; D: TRBD2; size: NA; CDR3: CSVEGTKRGLYNEQFF; DNA: TGCAGCGTTGAAGGGACAAAGCGGGGCCTTTACAATGAGCAGTTCTTC
J: TRBJ2-3; V: TRBV5-4; D: NA; size: NA; CDR3: CASSLLQDTQYF; DNA: TGTGCCAGCAGCTTACTCCAAGATACGCAGTATTTT
J: TRBJ1-2; V: TRBV27; D: TRBD1; size: NA; CDR3: CASSFGTGENYGHTF; DNA: TGTGCCAGCAGTTTCGGGACAGGGGAAAACTATGGCCACACCTTC
J: TRBJ2-5; V: TRBV4-1; D: TRBD2; size: NA; CDR3: CASSQEPGLAEETQYF; DNA: TGCGCCAGCAGCCAGGAACCGGGACTAGCGGAAGAGACCCAGTACTTC
J: TRBJ1-3; V: TRBV7-2; D: NA; size: NA; CDR3: CASSLAGSGNTIYF; DNA: TGTGCCAGCAGCTTAGCAGGCTCTGGAAACACCATATATTTT
J: TRBJ1-1; V: TRBV7-3; D: NA; size: once; CDR3: CASSLTGRANTEAFF; DNA: TGTGCCAGCAGCTTAACGGGCAGGGCTAACACTGAAGCTTTCTTT
J: TRBJ2-7; V: TRBV4-1; D: NA; size: NA; CDR3: CASSQIPQGYEQYF; DNA: TGCGCCAGCAGCCAAATTCCGCAGGGCTACGAGCAGTACTTC
J: TRBJ2-7; V: TRBV11-2; D: TRBD1; size: NA; CDR3: CASSLDPPGQGTYEQYF; DNA: TGTGCCAGCAGCTTAGATCCCCCTGGACAGGGGACCTACGAGCAGTACTTC
J: TRBJ2-7; V: TRBV7-9; D: TRBD2; size: NA; CDR3: CASSSGLAAYEQYF; DNA: TGTGCCAGCAGCTCAGGACTAGCGGCCTACGAGCAGTACTTC
J: TRBJ2-3; V: TRBV29-1; D: NA; size: once; CDR3: CSVAGIRDTQYF; DNA: TGCAGCGTCGCAGGGATTAGGGATACGCAGTATTTT
J: TRBJ2-3; V: TRBV7-2; D: TRBD1; size: NA; CDR3: CASSLSTGGTDTQYF; DNA: TGTGCCAGCAGCTTAAGCACAGGGGGCACAGATACGCAGTATTTT
J: TRBJ2-1; V: TRBV29-1; D: NA; size: NA; CDR3: CSARLPYNEQFF; DNA: TGCAGCGCCCGGCTCCCTTACAATGAGCAGTTCTTC
J: TRBJ2-2; V: TRBV25-1; D: TRBD1; size: NA; CDR3: CASSGEGAAGELFF; DNA: TGTGCCAGCAGTGGTGAGGGGGCGGCCGGGGAGCTGTTTTTT
J: TRBJ1-2; V: TRBV5-4; D: TRBD1; size: NA; CDR3: CASSPLGQEYYGYTF; DNA: TGTGCCAGCAGCCCCTTGGGACAGGAGTACTATGGCTACACCTTC
J: TRBJ1-1; V: TRBV7-9; D: TRBD1; size: NA; CDR3: CASSLDRGANTEAFF; DNA: TGTGCCAGCAGCTTGGACAGGGGCGCGAACACTGAAGCTTTCTTT
J: TRBJ1-3; V: TRBV13; D: NA; size: once; CDR3: CASSLGSGLIYF; DNA: TGTGCCAGCAGTCTCGGTTCTGGCCTCATATATTTT